Sequencing of this TCR beta chain was carried out in a study of blood T cell repertoires in COVID-19. Turning to the study itself: Collection of acute and convalescent COVID-19 samples took place in the United States, Italy and Spain. Sample material is recorded as cDNA or gDNA derived from T cells, B-cell-depleted T cells, or PBMCs.

Using immunoSEQ multiplex PCR, the repertoire was profiled, and TCRdb retains in-frame clones only, with some absent. This sample has 140,000 or so clones, with approximately 91% found just once. This clone was observed a single time. V was pared by 6 bases and J by 10 bases, with 16 bases between. There are 14 residues in the CDR3. Germline V gene lookup returns CDR1 MNHEY and CDR2 SMNVEV (reference sequence). V and J are TRBV27 and TRBJ1-6, with no clear D. The sample taken for sequencing was peripheral blood. The sequence was collected from a man in his 70s with acute or convalescent COVID-19. CDR3 sequence: CASRTWATNSPLHF. The CDR3 bases are TGTGCCAGCAGGACCTGGGCCACAAACTCACCCCTCCACTTT.